This T cell receptor (beta chain) came from a study of T cell responses to AZD1222 COVID-19 vaccine. Findings and limits, study-wide: Clonal diversity was possibly underestimated; the donors were predominantly white British and more often female. Spike-specific TCR breadth and depth grew following two AZD1222 doses.

Notes on this clone: Antigen specificity is unknown.

Repertoires were generated with immunoSEQ multiplex PCR, while TCRdb's copy carries only in-frame clones and drops some. The sample has approximately 190,000 clones, approximately 90% seen once. Germline CDR1 reads LNHDA; CDR2 reads SQIVND (reference sequence). Trimming took off 10 bases at V and 0 bases at J, with 12 bases between the two ends. CDR3 length: 13 amino acids. The TCR comes from an adult in good health. The rearrangement joins TRBV19 to TRBJ1-1, with D possibly being TRBD1 (5 bases). This material consisted of peripheral blood, taken on day 0 of AZD1222 vaccination. CDR3 loop: CATSGTLNTEAFF. CDR3 in DNA: TGTGCCACCTCCGGGACCCTGAACACTGAAGCTTTCTTT.